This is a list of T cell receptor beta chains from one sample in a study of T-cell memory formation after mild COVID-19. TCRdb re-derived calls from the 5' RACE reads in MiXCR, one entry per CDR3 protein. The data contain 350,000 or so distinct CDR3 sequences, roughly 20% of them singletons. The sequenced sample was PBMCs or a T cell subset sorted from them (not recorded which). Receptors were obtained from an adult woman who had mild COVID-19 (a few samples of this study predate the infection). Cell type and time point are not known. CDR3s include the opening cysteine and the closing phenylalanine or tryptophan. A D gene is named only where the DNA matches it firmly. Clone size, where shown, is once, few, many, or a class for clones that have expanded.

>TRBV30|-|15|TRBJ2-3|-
CAWATGDKITDTQYF
TGTGCCTGGGCTACCGGTGACAAAATAACAGATACGCAGTATTTT
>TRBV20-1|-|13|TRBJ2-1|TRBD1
CSARPTGTGFPFF
TGCAGTGCTAGACCGACCGGGACAGGGTTCCCGTTCTTC
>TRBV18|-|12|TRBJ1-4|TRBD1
CASSRKGAELFF
TGTGCCAGCTCCCGGAAGGGGGCGGAACTGTTTTTT
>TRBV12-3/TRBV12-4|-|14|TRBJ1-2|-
CASSSPDGTSGYTF
TGTGCCAGCAGTTCCCCGGACGGGACAAGTGGCTACACCTTC
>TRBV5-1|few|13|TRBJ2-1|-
CASRVQGQNEQFF
TGCGCCAGCAGGGTGCAGGGTCAGAATGAGCAGTTCTTC
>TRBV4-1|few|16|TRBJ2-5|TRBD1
CASSLRGQGAGETQYF
TGCGCCAGCAGCCTTCGGGGACAGGGGGCTGGGGAGACCCAGTACTTC
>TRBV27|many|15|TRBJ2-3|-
CASSPRQGNTDTQYF
TGTGCCAGCAGTCCAAGGCAGGGAAACACAGATACGCAGTATTTT
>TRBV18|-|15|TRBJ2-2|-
CASSLKKGWTGELFF
TGTGCCAGCTCCCTTAAGAAGGGGTGGACCGGGGAGCTGTTTTTT
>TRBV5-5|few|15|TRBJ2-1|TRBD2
CASSLGGLAGNVQFF
TGTGCCAGCAGCTTGGGGGGACTAGCGGGAAACGTGCAGTTCTTC
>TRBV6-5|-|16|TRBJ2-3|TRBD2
CASSYLLAGVEDTQYF
TGTGCCAGCAGTTACTTACTAGCGGGAGTTGAAGATACGCAGTATTTT
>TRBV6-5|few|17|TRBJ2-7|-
CASSYSGRQGGGHEQYF
TGTGCCAGCAGTTACTCCGGCCGACAGGGAGGAGGCCACGAGCAGTACTTC
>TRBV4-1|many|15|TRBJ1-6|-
CASSQDVGGNSPLHF
TGCGCCAGCAGCCAAGATGTTGGGGGCAATTCACCCCTCCACTTT
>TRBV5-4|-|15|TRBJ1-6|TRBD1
CASSGGQGPLERLHF
TGTGCCAGCAGCGGAGGACAGGGCCCCCTTGAGCGCCTCCACTTT
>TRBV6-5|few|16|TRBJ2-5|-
CASTPGARQCQETQYF
TGTGCCAGCACCCCAGGGGCCCGACAGTGCCAAGAGACCCAGTACTTC
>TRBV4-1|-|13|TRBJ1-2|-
CASSRIGSDSYTF
TGCGCCAGCAGCCGAATTGGCAGCGACAGCTACACCTTC
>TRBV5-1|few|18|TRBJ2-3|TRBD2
CASSLMGSSGSSTDTQYF
TGCGCCAGCAGCTTGATGGGTTCTAGCGGGAGTAGCACAGATACGCAGTATTTT
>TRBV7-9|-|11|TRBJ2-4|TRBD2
CASSLGGTSDF
TGTGCCAGCAGCTTAGGGGGGACTAGCGACTTC
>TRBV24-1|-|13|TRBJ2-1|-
CATSSSSYNEQFF
TGTGCCACCAGCTCTAGCTCCTACAATGAGCAGTTCTTC
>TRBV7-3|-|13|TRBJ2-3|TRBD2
CASGPGGADTQYF
TGTGCCAGCGGTCCGGGGGGGGCAGATACGCAGTATTTT
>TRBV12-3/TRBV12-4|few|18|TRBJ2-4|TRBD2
CASSPLGGVLQAKNIQYF
TGTGCCAGCAGTCCTTTGGGGGGGGTTTTACAAGCCAAAAACATTCAGTACTTC
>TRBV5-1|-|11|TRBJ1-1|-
CASSGQGVAFF
TGCGCCAGCAGCGGGCAGGGAGTAGCTTTCTTT
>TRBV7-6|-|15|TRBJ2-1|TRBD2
CASSPSGSPYNEQFF
TGTGCCAGCAGCCCAAGCGGGAGTCCCTACAATGAGCAGTTCTTC
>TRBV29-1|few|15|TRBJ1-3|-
CSVAAGALDGNTIYF
TGCAGCGTTGCCGCGGGGGCTCTTGATGGAAACACCATATATTTT
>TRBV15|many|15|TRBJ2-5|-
CATSRDPGQQETQYF
TGTGCCACCAGCAGAGACCCGGGTCAGCAAGAGACCCAGTACTTC
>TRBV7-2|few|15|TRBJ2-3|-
CASSPGGAGTDTQYF
TGTGCCAGCAGCCCCGGCGGGGCAGGGACAGATACGCAGTATTTT
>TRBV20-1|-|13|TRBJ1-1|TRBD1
CSAGDRVNTEAFF
TGCAGTGCTGGAGACAGGGTGAACACTGAAGCTTTCTTT
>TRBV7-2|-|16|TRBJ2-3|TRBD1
CASSSQGIWATDTQYF
TGTGCCAGCAGCTCACAGGGGATTTGGGCCACAGATACGCAGTATTTT
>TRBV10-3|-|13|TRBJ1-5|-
CAATQDRNQPQHF
TGTGCCGCCACCCAGGATAGGAATCAGCCCCAGCATTTT
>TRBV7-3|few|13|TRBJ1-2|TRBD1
CASSPQGAVGYTF
TGTGCCAGCAGCCCGCAGGGGGCGGTAGGCTACACCTTC
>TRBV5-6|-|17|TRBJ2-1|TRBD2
CASSLSPGREAYNEQFF
TGTGCCAGCAGCTTGTCCCCAGGGCGGGAGGCCTACAATGAGCAGTTCTTC
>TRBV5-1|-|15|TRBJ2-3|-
CASSRGATEGDTQYF
TGCGCCTCCTCAAGGGGCGCCACCGAGGGAGATACGCAGTATTTT
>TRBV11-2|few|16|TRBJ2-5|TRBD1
CAGLSSGGMYQETQYF
TGTGCCGGTCTGAGTTCAGGGGGAATGTACCAAGAGACCCAGTACTTC
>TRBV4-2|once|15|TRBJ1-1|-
CASSLHRQVNTEAFF
TGTGCCAGCAGCCTACACCGACAGGTGAACACTGAAGCTTTCTTT
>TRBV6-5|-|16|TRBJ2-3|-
CASSYSIGHGTDTQYF
TGTGCCAGCAGTTACTCGATTGGACATGGGACAGATACGCAGTATTTT
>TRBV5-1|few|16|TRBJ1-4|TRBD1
CASSLTAGQSNEKLFF
TGCGCCAGCAGCTTAACAGCGGGACAGAGTAATGAAAAACTGTTTTTT